This T cell receptor (beta chain) emerged from a study of blood T cell repertoires in COVID-19. Study at large: The United States, Italy and Spain provided the acute and convalescent COVID-19 samples. T cells, B-cell-depleted T cells, or PBMCs provided the cDNA or gDNA that served as material.

The CDR3 totals 16 residues. The V gene's germline CDR1 is SGHAT and CDR2 FQNNGV. V was clipped by 2 bases and J by 4 bases, with 15 bases between them. Authors' processing steps: How many nucleated cells were present was estimated from reference gene primer amplification. Using immunoSEQ multiplex PCR, the repertoire was profiled, and TCRdb retains in-frame clones only, with some absent. V and J calls and clone size are as listed in that table; D and trimming were resolved from the DNA. Of fewer than 250,000 clones in the sample, roughly 80% were seen once. This clone appeared a single time. Sequencing input: peripheral blood. This TCR was recovered from a man in his fifties or sixties with acute or convalescent COVID-19. The rearrangement uses TRBV11-2 and TRBJ2-1, with D maybe TRBD1 (5 bases). The CDR3 sequence: CASSLRADRSYNEQFF. CDR3 nucleotides: TGTGCCAGCAGCTTACGCGCCGACAGATCTTACAATGAGCAGTTCTTC.